This T cell receptor beta chain emerged from a study of blood T cell repertoires in COVID-19. Study as a whole: T cells, B-cell-depleted T cells, or PBMCs supplied cDNA or gDNA.

This clone was found once. The CDR3 extends over 12 amino acids. Germline CDR1 LGHNA, CDR2 YSLEER. Trimming took 3 bases from V and 12 from J, leaving 9 bases between them. Assay used: immunoSEQ multiplex PCR; TCRdb lists only in-frame clones, some missing. The sample has roughly 130,000 clones, roughly 89% seen once. The V call is TRBV4-3, the J call TRBJ1-6; possibly TRBD1 for D (5 bases). Sequencing input: peripheral blood. The clonotype was recovered from a man aged 35-49 years with acute or convalescent COVID-19. The DNA for the CDR3 is TGCGCCAGCAGCCATCGCGGGGGACCCCTCCACTTT. Protein product: CASSHRGGPLHF.